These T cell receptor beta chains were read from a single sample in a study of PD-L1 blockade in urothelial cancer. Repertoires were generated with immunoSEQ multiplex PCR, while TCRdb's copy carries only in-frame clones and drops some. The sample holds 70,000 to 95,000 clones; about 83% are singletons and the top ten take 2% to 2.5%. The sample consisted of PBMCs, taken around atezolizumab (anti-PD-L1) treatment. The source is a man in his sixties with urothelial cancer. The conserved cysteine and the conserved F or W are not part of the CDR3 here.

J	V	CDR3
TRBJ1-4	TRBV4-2	ASSQAFGVGDIEKLF
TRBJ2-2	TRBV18	ASSPPGQGGTGELF
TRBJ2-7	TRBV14	ASSQDYQAQY
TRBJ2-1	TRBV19	ASSVAGGRRGQF
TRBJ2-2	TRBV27	ASSARGTGELF
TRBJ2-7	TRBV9	ASSRQGYEQY
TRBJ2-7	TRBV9	ASSVAAGDIGEQY
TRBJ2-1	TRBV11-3	ASGISGSGEQF
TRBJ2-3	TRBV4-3	ASSLQGGTDTQY
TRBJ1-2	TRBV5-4	ASSPSVGGNYGYT
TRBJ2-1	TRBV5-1	ASSFVGRNEQF
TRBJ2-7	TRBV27	ASRRTSGGGYEQY
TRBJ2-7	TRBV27	ASSFSGASYEQY
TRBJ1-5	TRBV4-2	ASSQEQRTRGNQPQH
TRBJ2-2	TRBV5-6	ASSRVGRGNTGELF
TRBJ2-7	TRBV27	ASQHLPGLDAYEQY
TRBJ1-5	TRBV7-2	ASSSGQGRGNQPQH
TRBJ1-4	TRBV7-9	ASSLQGGNEKLF
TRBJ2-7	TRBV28	ASNSQYEQY
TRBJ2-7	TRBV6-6	ASSYSSPTSGSEQY
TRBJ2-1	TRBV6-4	ASSDSGGAIQDEQF
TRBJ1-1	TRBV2	ASSELGQRNTEAF
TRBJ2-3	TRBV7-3	ASSPNSADTQY
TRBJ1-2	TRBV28	ASSSIRVANYGYT
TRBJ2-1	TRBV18	ASSPPKGQIYEQF
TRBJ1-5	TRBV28	ASRKGQGGQPQH
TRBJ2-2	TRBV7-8	ASSSRRQDTGELF
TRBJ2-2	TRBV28	ASSFPRIAGAGELF
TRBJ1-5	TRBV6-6	ASNRVSNQPQH
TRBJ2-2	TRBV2	AGTSGSSTGELF
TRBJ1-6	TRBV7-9	ASSLRTGREGNSPLH
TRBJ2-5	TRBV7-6	ASSLGAGGMETQY
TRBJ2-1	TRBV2	ASTSQTATYNEQF
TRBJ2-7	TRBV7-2	ASSSGGASDYEQY
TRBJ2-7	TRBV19	ASRGQTSFSDEQY
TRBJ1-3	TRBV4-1	ASSQEESGNTIY
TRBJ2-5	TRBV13	ASSSRTSAKETQY
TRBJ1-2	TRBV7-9	ASSSETGAPGYT
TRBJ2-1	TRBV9	ASSVEAAGRSYNEQF
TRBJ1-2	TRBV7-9	ASSNNAGGAHGYT
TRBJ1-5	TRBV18	ASSAGTDNQPQH
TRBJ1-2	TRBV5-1	ASSVGTGDGYT
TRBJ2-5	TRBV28	ASSPRQGPQETQY
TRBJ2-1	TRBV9	ASSLGLAGVNEQF
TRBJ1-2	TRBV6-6	ASSYPGTGDGYT
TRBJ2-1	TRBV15	ATSRGLGDEQF
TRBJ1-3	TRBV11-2	ASSHTNGNTIY
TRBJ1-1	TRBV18	ASSPRNEGAEKI
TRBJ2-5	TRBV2	ASSAPGQAHQETQY
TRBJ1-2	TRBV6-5	ASSYLGTGGHGYT
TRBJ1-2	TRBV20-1	SARAGYGYT